This TCR beta chain was identified in a study of blood T cell repertoires in COVID-19. Study-level information: The origin of the acute and convalescent COVID-19 samples was the United States, Italy and Spain.

Some clones are missing from TCRdb's copy, which holds only in-frame ones; the method was immunoSEQ multiplex PCR. The sample holds about 100,000 clones, 70% to 85% seen once. This CDR3 has 14 residues. Looked up from germline, CDR1 is SGHRS and CDR2 is YFSETQ. V was trimmed by 3 bases and J by 6 bases, leaving 13 bases between them. The receptor comes from a woman aged 60-75 years with acute or convalescent COVID-19. The sequenced sample consisted of peripheral blood. The chain recombines TRBV5-1 with TRBJ1-5; the D is unclear. The CDR3, as DNA: TGCGCCAGCAGCTCTGGCGGGATAGGTCAGCCCCAGCATTTT. Translated, it gives CASSSGGIGQPQHF.